This T cell receptor (beta chain) originates from a study of cytomegalovirus exposure and HLA in healthy donors. Both 60 Vbeta primers and 13 Jbeta primers went into the PCR. The data were produced by immunoSEQ multiplex PCR, yet TCRdb's version contains in-frame clones alone and is incomplete. The table records 65,000 to 95,000 clones, less than 80% of them present only once. The sequence derives from a human donor in good health. The sequenced sample was PBMCs.

CDR3 protein: CASRPRGGEQSYEQYF. CDR3 DNA: TGTGCCAGCAGACCCCGGGGGGGCGAACAATCCTACGAGCAGTACTTC. The chain employs TRBV2 and TRBJ2-7; 8 nucleotides match TRBD2. This CDR3 is built from 16 residues. Trimming took 6 bases from V and 1 from J; bases not matched to a gene: 11. The V gene's germline CDR1 is SNHLY and CDR2 FYNNEI.